The clone carrying this TCR beta chain was picked up one time. The source of the sample is a study of Tregs in tolerant kidney transplant recipients. The repertoire was sequenced with immunoSEQ multiplex PCR; TCRdb's copy has only in-frame clones and lacks some. The sample comprises some 110,000 clones, roughly 92% of which are singletons, and more than 0.5% rests with the top ten. Unstimulated regulatory T cells (CD4+CD25+CD127-), CD4+CD25- non-regulatory cells, CD4 and CD8 cells were FACS-sorted from thawed PBMCs. The V end was cut by 3 bases, the J end by 4 bases, with 16 bases between. Germline V gene lookup returns CDR1 MGHRA and CDR2 YSYEKL. The CDR3 length is 16 residues.

The source of this sequence is a human donor in good health. The sequencing input was CD4+ T cells from blood. The chain couples TRBV4-1 to TRBJ2-1; weak D call: TRBD2 (5 bases). This CDR3 is CASSHPLGVGYNEQFF. Here the CDR3 DNA reads TGCGCCAGCAGCCACCCACTAGGAGTGGGGTACAATGAGCAGTTCTTC.